This T cell receptor beta chain was sequenced during a study of shared clonotypes between healthy human individuals (dated by TCRdb to the early 2020s). Broadly, across the study: Three men and a couple of women, aged 18 to 49 years, made up the cohort. For each donor, three plates each were used for CD4 naive and CD4 memory, two plates were used for CD8 naive, and one plate was used for CD8 memory. Each donor's leukapheresis produced roughly between about 0.85 and 10 billion PBMCs. Libraries were prepared and TCR repertoires were sequenced by different laboratories using diverse techniques, in order to increase sequencing depth and limit assay-specific biases. Blood TCR repertoires of a handful of healthy adults were deeply sequenced to estimate repertoire size and the extent of clonotype sharing between individuals.

CD8 naive samples consisted of CD45RO-negative cells that were positively selected for CCR7, yielding a CD45RA+CCR7+ population without TemRA cells. The donors were healthy, HIV-negative adults with no recently reported acute infections or vaccinations. Only Caucasian adults living in Nashville, Tennessee, USA were represented among the donors. Blood was obtained by leukapheresis, after which PBMCs were separated by Ficoll-Histopaque density gradient centrifugation and cryopreserved in liquid nitrogen vapor phase. Analytical flow cytometry was used to check the purity and quantity of each magnetically sorted T cell population. From each sorted fraction, genomic DNA was isolated and quantified by UV absorbance on a Nanodrop 2000c. TCR CDR3 regions were amplified from genomic DNA by multiplex PCR using the deep immunoSEQ assay. Genomic DNA extracted from each cell subset was distributed evenly over all wells of several immunoSEQ 96-well plates, and each plate served as one replicate. Each replicate PCR for sorted subsets received around 200 ng genomic DNA, equal to 28,000 or so T cell genomes. Purified libraries were measured with a Qubit 3.0 fluorometer, size-checked on a Bioanalyzer 2100, and measured again with the KAPA Library Quantification kit. Each immunoSEQ 96-well plate was sequenced on its own single-read 150-cycle Illumina NextSeq 550 flow cell. Concerning the study's data processing: The immunoSEQ output contained only junctional sequences without quality scores, so filtering could not match that applied to full-length reads. Sequences were annotated with PyIR, a Python wrapper for IgBLAST v1.9, and V/J genes and CDR3 were assigned using IMGT germline references. Reads with weak V/J assignments (E-value above 1e-6), missing CDR3, stop codons, out-of-frame junctions, or ambiguous translated residues were removed. V3J clonotypes were defined as sequences sharing the same inferred V gene, J gene, and CDR3 amino acid sequence. The percentage overlap between two repertoires was calculated by dividing the number of shared unique clonotypes by the size of the smaller repertoire. Richness of each repertoire was evaluated using RTK rarefaction, the Chao1 estimator, and Recon v2.1 estimates of unobserved clonotypes. OLGA was used to compute generation probabilities for all TCRbeta clonotypes that the gDNA method yielded from a few donors. In its TCRdb copy, this immuneACCESS table keeps in-frame sequences only and misses some clones. Where compared with another copy, unresolved V genes explain less than half of these, and the others have no known cause. That table is the source of V, J and clone size, and D and trimming were worked out from the DNA. The sample yields approximately 2,000,000 clones; roughly 93% were counted once. The ten most abundant clones make up 1.5% to 2% of the sample.

About this clone itself: Its binding antigen is unknown. Base quality data are lacking; no much larger clone is found one base away.

What the authors observed across the whole study: Sampling was limited to blood, and TCR repertoires in tissue likely differ from TCR repertoires in blood. Across a few donors, about 5.2% of naive CD4, around 3.5% of naive CD8, 2.3% of memory CD4, and about 0.4% of memory CD8 clonotypes were shared. Estimated clonotype richness was generally larger for naive than for memory subsets. Rarefaction of sorted-subset datasets indicated incomplete sequencing despite the large sequencing depth. Clonotypes shared by all four sorted-subset donors showed higher generation probabilities than non-shared clonotypes. Because the study included a small number of donors, the genetic and exposure-history diversity represented was limited. Based on pairwise subsampling, the degree of clonotype sharing among donors was expected to be affected by sequencing depth.

V is shortened by 8 bases, J by 6 bases, and the region joining them spans 17 bases. CDR1 and CDR2 (MNHEY, SMNVEV) derive from the germline V gene (reference sequence). The CDR3, cysteine through phenylalanine, is 13 amino acids long. CDR3 DNA is the only sequence kept; it has 39 bases, read in frame from the first base. The receptor was isolated from a man aged 18 to 35 in good health. Some clones in this sample may be carry-over from other donors' samples. Sequenced: naive CD8+ T cells from PBMCs. The cell subset or site tag for this specimen amounts to: CD45RA+CCR7+. Recombination connected TRBV27 to TRBJ2-7; the D segment may tentatively be TRBD1 or TRBD2, each giving 5 matched bases. Here is the DNA: TGTGCCAGCCGCGAGGGGTATTCTGTCGAGCAGTACTTC. Its protein is CASREGYSVEQYF.